This T cell receptor (beta chain) was retrieved from a study of radiotherapy plus CTLA-4 blockade in lung cancer. In the study overall: In 18% of patients, objective responses were seen; about 30% had disease control. The study, taken as a whole, reports: There was expansion of tumor-derived TCR clones in blood after radiotherapy plus ipilimumab. Reported findings show early blood T cell clone dynamics, with interferon-beta, best predicted response.

Comments on this clone: Its antigen is unidentified.

Focal radiation was given together with CTLA-4 blockade (ipilimumab) to patients with chemo-refractory metastatic non-small-cell lung cancer. Assay: immunoSEQ multiplex PCR; the TCRdb copy retains only in-frame clones and omits some. The sample has about 120,000 clones; 70% to 90% are singletons. This material consisted of peripheral blood, taken from a patient treated with radiotherapy plus ipilimumab. This TCR was recovered from a human donor with non-small cell lung cancer that progressed on radiotherapy plus ipilimumab.

In nucleotides, the CDR3 is TGTGCCAGCAGCGGAGGGCAGGGAGATACGCAGTATTTT. Protein sequence: CASSGGQGDTQYF. V usage is TRBV9 and J usage is TRBJ2-3; the D gene could be TRBD1 or TRBD2 (5 bases each). CDR1 SGDLS and CDR2 YYNGEE come from the germline V gene. The length of the CDR3 is 13 residues. Trimming pared 3 bases from V and 5 bases from J, leaving 10 bases between.